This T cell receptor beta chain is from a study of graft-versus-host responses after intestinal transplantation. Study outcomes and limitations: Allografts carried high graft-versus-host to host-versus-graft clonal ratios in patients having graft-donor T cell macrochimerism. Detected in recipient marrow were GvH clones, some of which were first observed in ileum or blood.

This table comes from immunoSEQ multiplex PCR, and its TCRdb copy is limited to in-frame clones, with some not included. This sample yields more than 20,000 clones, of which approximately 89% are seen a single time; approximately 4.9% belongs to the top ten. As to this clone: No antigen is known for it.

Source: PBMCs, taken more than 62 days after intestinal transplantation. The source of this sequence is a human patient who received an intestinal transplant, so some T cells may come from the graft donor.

The CDR3 protein is CSVEIRGAYNEQFF. CDR3 nucleotides: TGCAGCGTTGAAATCCGGGGGGCTTACAATGAGCAGTTCTTC. V gene TRBV29-1 combines with J gene TRBJ2-1; D may be TRBD2 (7 bases). Germline loops: CDR1 SQVTM, CDR2 ANQGSEA. Trimming took off 2 bases at V and 4 bases at J, with 12 bases between the two ends. The CDR3 is 14 amino acids.